The 17 T cell receptor beta chains given below trace back to one sample, sequenced in a study of human T cells and chemical hapten exposure. MiXCR, run by TCRdb on the 5' RACE reads, gives a single entry per CDR3 protein. This sample has under 100,000 distinct CDR3 sequences; roughly 15% occur once, and the top ten carry 6.8%. Researchers extracted total RNA from unfractionated whole blood. All receptors come from a female donor in good health.

This clonotype showed up just a few times. CDR3 loop: CSASMGGYGYTF. The CDR3 DNA follows: TGCAGTGCTAGCATGGGCGGCTATGGCTACACCTTC. The chain joins TRBV20-1 to TRBJ1-2, with D unresolved. Between the trimmed V and J ends, which lost 3 bases and 4 bases, there was a span of 9 bases. Per germline, CDR1 DFQATT and CDR2 SNEGSKA (reference sequence). This CDR3 comprises 12 residues.

This clonotype was found many times. The chain employs TRBV20-1 and TRBJ1-4; D ambiguous. Germline V CDR1 and CDR2: DFQATT, SNEGSKA (reference sequence). The CDR3 has 12 amino acids. V lost 6 bases, J lost 8 bases, and 13 bases lay in between. CDR3 bases: TGCAGTGCCTCGAGAGGACCGGAAAAACTGTTTTTT. Encoded protein: CSASRGPEKLFF.

This clonotype has just a few counts. The chain recombines TRBV7-9 with TRBJ1-1; the D gene is possibly TRBD1 (5 bases). V was clipped by 5 bases and J by 1 base, with 11 bases between them. The CDR3 runs to 14 residues. The germline V gene has CDR1 SEHNR and CDR2 FQNEAQ (reference sequence). CDR3 nucleotide sequence: TGTGCCAGCAGCGGGGCCGTAAAGAACACTGAAGCTTTCTTT. Its protein is CASSGAVKNTEAFF.

This clonotype was seen more than once but under ten times. The V call is TRBV30, the J call TRBJ1-2; TRBD1 aligns across 8 bases. V was clipped by 2 bases and J by 8 bases; unmatched bases: 7. This CDR3 is built from 13 residues. Germline assignment: CDR1 GTSNPN and CDR2 SVGIG (reference sequence). CDR3 nucleotides: TGTGCCTGGAGTCGAACAGGGGGATCCGGCTACACCTTC. It specifies CAWSRTGGSGYTF. Full variable domain (remainder filled in from reference TRBV30 and TRBJ1-2): SQTIHQWPATLVQPVGSPLSLECTVEGTSNPNLYWYRQAAGRGLQLLFYSVGIGQISSEVPQNLSASRPQDRQFILSSKKLLLSDSGFYLCAWSRTGGSGYTFGSGTRLTVV.

This clonotype was detected a few times. This rearrangement joins TRBV6-5 to TRBJ1-2; a possible D gene is TRBD1 (6 bases). Germline-derived CDR1 and CDR2 are MNHEY and SVGAGI. Trimming pared 6 bases from V and 6 bases from J, leaving 20 bases between. The CDR3 spans 15 residues. The chain's CDR3 is CASRTLFAGEDGYTF. DNA for the CDR3: TGTGCCAGCAGAACCCTTTTCGCAGGGGAGGATGGCTACACCTTC.

This chain uses TRBV18 with TRBJ1-1, with 7 nucleotides matching TRBD1. The CDR3 sequence is 15 residues long. V lost 6 bases and J lost 5; bases outside the gene matches: 12. Germline V gene sequence: CDR1 KGHSH, CDR2 LQKENI. This chain's CDR3 is CASSRNTGEGTEAFF. The CDR3 DNA reads TGTGCCAGCTCCCGCAACACAGGGGAGGGAACTGAAGCTTTCTTT.

This clonotype occurred a few times. The chain has TRBV20-1 and TRBJ2-7; 14 nucleotides align to TRBD2. The ends lost 6 bases at V and 2 bases at J; junction bases unmatched: 9. The germline CDR1 and CDR2 sequences are DFQATT and SNEGSKA (reference sequence). The CDR3 runs to 16 residues. Here the CDR3 reads CSAWTSGGRGTYEQYF. The CDR3 DNA reads TGCAGTGCCTGGACTAGCGGGGGGCGAGGGACCTACGAGCAGTACTTC.

This clonotype was counted between two and nine times. The rearrangement uses TRBV3-1 and TRBJ1-2, with no clear D. CDR1 and CDR2 (germline): LGHDT, YNNKEL (reference sequence). With 8 bases removed from V and 4 bases from J, the gap between germline ends came to 14 bases. The CDR3 is 13 residues long. The CDR3 here is CASGPDGRYGYTF. CDR3 coding DNA: TGTGCCAGCGGACCAGACGGTCGCTATGGCTACACCTTC.

This clonotype was seen only a few times. The chain has TRBV20-1 and TRBJ1-1; 8 bases match TRBD1. Germline CDR1 is DFQATT and CDR2 is SNEGSKA (reference sequence). The CDR3 is 12 residues long. The CDR3 protein is CTSSSGGREAFF. CDR3 sequence (DNA): TGCACCTCATCTTCAGGGGGCAGGGAAGCTTTCTTT.

The chain links TRBV28 to TRBJ2-3; 11 nucleotides line up with TRBD2. The CDR3 sequence is 16 residues long. V lost 6 bases to trimming and J lost 0 bases; unmatched junction nucleotides: 5. The germline V gene encodes CDR1 MDHEN and CDR2 SYDVKM. The CDR3 coding sequence is TGTGCCAGCAGCGGGACTAGCGGAACTAGCACAGATACGCAGTATTTT. Translating it yields CASSGTSGTSTDTQYF. Filled out from reference TRBV28 and TRBJ2-3, the complete variable domain reads DVKVTQSSRYLVKRTGEKVFLECVQDMDHENMFWYRQDPGLGLRLIYFSYDVKMKEKGDIPEGYSVSREKKERFSLILESASTNQTSMYLCASSGTSGTSTDTQYFGPGTRLTVL.

The chain couples TRBV12-3 or TRBV12-4 to TRBJ1-2; possible D gene TRBD1, 5 bases. The CDR3 totals 13 residues. Trimming took off 8 bases at V and 4 bases at J, with 14 bases between the two ends. The CDR3 protein is CASHEGQVYGYTF. CDR3 in DNA: TGTGCCAGCCACGAGGGGCAGGTCTATGGCTACACCTTC.

The rearrangement joins TRBV5-4 to TRBJ1-2; perhaps TRBD1 as D (5 bases). Germline V lookup: CDR1 SGHNT, CDR2 YYREEE (reference sequence). V dropped 4 bases and J dropped 4 bases, with 14 bases sitting between them. The CDR3 length is 14 residues. The CDR3 DNA is TGTGCCAGCAGCGGGGGACGGATTAGCTATGGCTACACCTTC. Translation: CASSGGRISYGYTF.

The CDR3 sequence: CASSTAQNTEAFF. As DNA, the CDR3 is TGTGCCAGCTCAACAGCCCAGAACACTGAAGCTTTCTTT. This rearrangement joins TRBV25-1 to TRBJ1-1; D uncertain. There are 13 residues in the CDR3. CDR1 and CDR2 from the germline V gene are MGHDK and SYGVNS. The V gene lost 8 bases and the J gene lost 1 base, with 11 bases spanning the gap.

This sequence joins TRBV5-1 and TRBJ1-1; D gene unclear. Germline CDR1 reads SGHRS; CDR2 reads YFSETQ. The CDR3 loop spans 14 amino acids. V was trimmed by 5 bases and J by 11 bases, leaving 22 bases between them. CDR3 protein: CASSRDGPLNGAFF. In nucleotides, the CDR3 is TGCGCCAGCAGTCGTGACGGACCCTTAAATGGGGCTTTCTTT.

Only a few counts were recorded for this clonotype. The genes are TRBV10-3 and TRBJ2-3, with TRBD2 identical over 8 bases. Unmatched junction bases numbered 9, after V lost 3 bases and J lost 4 bases. The CDR3 spans 16 residues. Per germline, CDR1 ENHRY and CDR2 SYGVKD. The CDR3 here is CAISDVRGAPPDTQYF. CDR3 DNA sequence: TGTGCCATCAGTGATGTGCGGGGGGCTCCGCCAGATACGCAGTATTTT.

For the CDR3, the DNA is TGTGCCAGCACAATGAACACTGAAGCTTTCTTT. Translated: CASTMNTEAFF. The chain joins TRBV28 to TRBJ1-1, with D hard to call. This CDR3 has 11 amino acids. The germline V and J ends were trimmed by 7 bases and 0 bases, with 3 bases remaining between them. Germline V lookup: CDR1 MDHEN, CDR2 SYDVKM.

This clonotype was recorded a few times. Sequence at one end of the junction differs from germline and may be a read error. The V gene is TRBV12-3 or TRBV12-4, the J gene TRBJ2-1, with D perhaps assigned TRBD1 or TRBD2 (5 bases each). CDR3 length: 15 amino acids. CDR3 sequence reads: CASRLGTFSYNEQFF. CDR3 in DNA: TGTGCCAGCAGATTAGGGACGTTCTCCTACAATGAGCAGTTCTTC.